A single sample is the source of the 24 T cell receptor beta chains below, sequenced in a study of follicular helper T cells after annual influenza vaccination. TCRdb keeps only in-frame clones here, not all; method: immunoSEQ multiplex PCR. The table has roughly 15,000 clones, roughly 80% seen once; the top ten hold approximately 1.3%. Time point reported: 2014-2015 season, 7 days after vaccination. Here the sequenced sample was CXCR5+ CD38- circulating T follicular helper cells from blood, taken 7 days after influenza vaccination. The subset: circulating Tfh, non-naive CD4+CXCR5+PD-1+ (ICOS+CD38+ or ICOS-CD38-). These receptors all stem from an adult who received the influenza vaccine.

This clone was found a few times. Within the sample, other DNA sequences also encode this same CDR3. This sequence joins TRBV6-1 and TRBJ1-5; D is unresolved. This CDR3 is built from 14 residues. From germline, CDR1 is MNHNS and CDR2 SASEGT. V lost 3 bases and J 0 bases, leaving 6 bases between the germline ends. DNA of the CDR3: TGTGCCAGCAGTGACAGGTTTAGCAATCAGCCCCAGCATTTT. It specifies CASSDRFSNQPQHF.

The CDR3 reads CAWSPDSNTGELFF. The DNA for the CDR3 is TGTGCCTGGAGTCCGGACAGCAACACCGGGGAGCTGTTTTTT. The gene calls are TRBV30 and TRBJ2-2, with a tentative D call TRBD1 (6 bases). This CDR3 region has 14 residues. Germline-derived CDR1 and CDR2 are GTSNPN and SVGIG (reference sequence). V lost 2 bases and J 2 bases, leaving 9 bases between the germline ends.

The chain carries TRBV7-2 and TRBJ2-7, with TRBD2 matching over 8 bases. J gave up 7 bases and V 1 base, and 12 bases lay outside the gene matches. Germline V gene data show CDR1 as SGHTA and CDR2 as FQGNSA. This CDR3 is built from 16 residues. The CDR3 sequence: CASSLGAGAGEREQYF. The CDR3 coding sequence is TGTGCCAGCAGCTTAGGGGCCGGAGCGGGAGAGCGGGAGCAGTACTTC.

This clone occurred a few times. The chain recombines TRBV18 with TRBJ2-3; TRBD2 matches 9 bases. This CDR3 has 16 amino acids. V gave up 4 bases and J gave up 0 bases; unmatched junction bases: 5. Germline CDR1 KGHSH, CDR2 LQKENI. CDR3 in DNA: TGTGCCAGCTCACTACTGACTAGCGGTAGCACAGATACGCAGTATTTT. As protein: CASSLLTSGSTDTQYF. Full variable domain (remainder filled in from reference TRBV18 and TRBJ2-3): NAGVMQNPRHLVRRRGQEARLRCSPMKGHSHVYWYRQLPEEGLKFMVYLQKENIIDESGMPKERFSAEFPKEGPSILRIQQVVRGDSAAYFCASSLLTSGSTDTQYFGPGTRLTVL.

The V gene is TRBV5-1, the J gene TRBJ2-5; 7 nucleotides agree with TRBD2. The CDR3 totals 15 residues. Germline V gives CDR1 SGHRS, CDR2 YFSETQ. The V segment lost 4 bases and the J segment 3 bases; nucleotides outside the gene matches: 9. CDR3 nucleotide sequence: TGCGCCAGCAGCGGCGGGGGACTCCTAGAAGAGACCCAGTACTTC. It yields the protein CASSGGGLLEETQYF.

The genes are TRBV5-4 and TRBJ2-5, with 9 bases matching TRBD1. Germline assignment: CDR1 SGHNT and CDR2 YYREEE (reference sequence). V lost 9 bases and J lost 0; bases outside the gene matches: 9. The CDR3 has 15 residues. CDR3 sequence: CATEARTGDQETQYF. CDR3 DNA: TGTGCCACCGAGGCCCGGACAGGGGACCAAGAGACCCAGTACTTC.

The V gene is TRBV7-8, the J gene TRBJ2-7, with 9 bases lining up with TRBD2. Trimming took 1 base from V and 1 from J; bases not matched to a gene: 2. Per germline, CDR1 SGHVS and CDR2 FQNEAQ. This CDR3 comprises 15 residues. The CDR3 sequence is CASSLVAGESYEQYF. DNA of the CDR3: TGTGCCAGCAGCTTAGTAGCGGGAGAATCCTACGAGCAGTACTTC.

The rearrangement joins TRBV18 to TRBJ1-2; 7 bases align to TRBD1. V dropped 3 bases and J dropped 4; count of bases not matched to a gene: 8. Germline V CDR1 and CDR2: KGHSH, LQKENI. The CDR3 has 15 residues. The DNA of the CDR3 is TGTGCCAGCTCACCGAACCGGGACAGCGTCTATGGCTACACCTTC. Translation gives CASSPNRDSVYGYTF. The whole variable domain, remainder taken from reference TRBV18 and TRBJ1-2, is NAGVMQNPRHLVRRRGQEARLRCSPMKGHSHVYWYRQLPEEGLKFMVYLQKENIIDESGMPKERFSAEFPKEGPSILRIQQVVRGDSAAYFCASSPNRDSVYGYTFGSGTRLTVV.

CDR3 region: CASSIKQGTGNQPQHF. In DNA, the CDR3 is TGTGCCAGTAGTATAAAACAGGGGACGGGCAATCAGCCCCAGCATTTT. The rearrangement uses TRBV19 and TRBJ1-5; 7 positions match TRBD1. Germline V CDR1 and CDR2: LNHDA, SQIVND (reference sequence). CDR3 length equals 16 residues. V trimming: 2 bases; J trimming: 2 bases; junction bases outside the gene matches: 6.

The chain combines TRBV5-4 with TRBJ2-3, with TRBD2 identical over 7 bases. The CDR3 extends over 16 amino acids. Germline values: CDR1 SGHNT, CDR2 YYREEE (reference sequence). The trim removed 0 bases at V and 1 base at J, leaving 5 bases unmatched. DNA of the CDR3: TGTGCCAGCAGCTTGGGCGGGAGTAGTGGCACAGATACGCAGTATTTT. Residues: CASSLGGSSGTDTQYF.

This clone was observed a single time. The chain has TRBV6-1 and TRBJ1-1, with 7 bases matching TRBD1. This CDR3 region has 15 residues. Unmatched junction bases numbered 10, after V lost 8 bases and J lost 1 base. Germline CDR1 MNHNS, CDR2 SASEGT. DNA for the CDR3: TGTGCCAGCGGGTTACAGGGGATGCGGAACACTGAAGCTTTCTTT. Protein product: CASGLQGMRNTEAFF.

The gene calls are TRBV18 and TRBJ1-1, with a tentative D call TRBD1 (5 bases). This CDR3 is built from 12 residues. The V end lost 4 bases, the J end lost 6 bases, and 9 bases lay between the germline ends. Germline assignment: CDR1 KGHSH and CDR2 LQKENI. CDR3 residues: CASSLYRSEAFF. The CDR3 DNA follows: TGTGCCAGCTCACTCTACAGGTCTGAAGCTTTCTTT.

J is TRBJ1-5 and V is TRBV2; D is possibly TRBD1 (6 bases). Germline loops: CDR1 SNHLY, CDR2 FYNNEI. The CDR3 is 13 residues long. V dropped 8 bases and J dropped 0 bases, with 8 bases sitting between them. The CDR3 is CASHRDSNQPQHF. CDR3 nucleotide sequence: TGTGCCAGCCACAGGGATAGCAATCAGCCCCAGCATTTT. The variable domain in full, with the rest retrieved from reference TRBV2 and TRBJ1-5, is EPEVTQTPSHQVTQMGQEVILRCVPISNHLYFYWYRQILGQKVEFLVSFYNNEISEKSEIFDDQFSVERPDGSNFTLKIRSTKLEDSAMYFCASHRDSNQPQHFGDGTRLSIL.

This clone turned up a few times. V usage is TRBV6-1 and J usage is TRBJ2-1; no definite D call. Per the germline V gene, CDR1 is MNHNS and CDR2 is SASEGT. The CDR3 is 11 residues long. Trimming took 8 bases from V and 10 from J, leaving 12 bases between them. This chain's CDR3 is CASSRLREQFF. CDR3 in DNA: TGTGCCAGCTCCCGATTGCGGGAGCAGTTCTTC.

The chain employs TRBV14 and TRBJ2-3, with D perhaps matching TRBD1 (7 bases). The CDR3 runs to 16 residues. V shed 4 bases and J shed 2 bases, with 16 bases lying between them. CDR1 and CDR2 from the germline V gene are SGHDN and FVKESK. CDR3 protein: CASSPSTGTYTDTQYF. The DNA of the CDR3 is TGTGCCAGCAGCCCCTCGACAGGGACTTACACAGATACGCAGTATTTT.

The chain employs TRBV6-1 and TRBJ1-1; D is possibly TRBD1 (6 bases). CDR1 and CDR2 from the germline V gene are MNHNS and SASEGT. V was cut by 4 bases and J by 5 bases, with 20 bases left in between. The CDR3 covers 16 residues. DNA of the CDR3: TGTGCCAGCAGTGTGGGACATGGTGATATCGGGACTGAAGCTTTCTTT. This encodes CASSVGHGDIGTEAFF.

This clone was seen more than once but under ten times. V usage is TRBV19 and J usage is TRBJ1-2, with 8 bases matching TRBD1. Trimming at V came to 9 bases and at J to 6 bases, leaving 6 bases not matched to a gene. The CDR3 has 12 residues. Germline V gives CDR1 LNHDA, CDR2 SQIVND (reference sequence). DNA of the CDR3: TGTGCCAGCAGGACAGGGAGAGATGGCTACACCTTC. Translated: CASRTGRDGYTF.

The chain carries TRBV5-1 and TRBJ1-1, with a tentative D call TRBD1 (6 bases). Germline CDR1 is SGHRS and CDR2 is YFSETQ. The V end lost 1 base, the J end lost 1 base, and 14 bases lay between the germline ends. CDR3 length: 16 amino acids. The CDR3 nucleotides read TGCGCCAGCAGCTTGTGGGAACAGGGAGCGAACACTGAAGCTTTCTTT. This translates into CASSLWEQGANTEAFF. The whole variable domain, remainder taken from reference TRBV5-1 and TRBJ1-1, is KAGVTQTPRYLIKTRGQQVTLSCSPISGHRSVSWYQQTPGQGLQFLFEYFSETQRNKGNFPGRFSGRQFSNSRSEMNVSTLELGDSALYLCASSLWEQGANTEAFFGQGTRLTVV.

The chain joins TRBV6-5 to TRBJ1-2; TRBD1 agrees at 9 bases. Germline V gene lookup returns CDR1 MNHEY and CDR2 SVGAGI. With 0 bases clipped from V and 7 bases from J, the junction kept 9 bases outside the gene matches. CDR3 length: 16 amino acids. The CDR3 DNA reads as TGTGCCAGCAGTTACTCGCAGGGACAGGGTTTCGGTGGCTACACCTTC. Translated: CASSYSQGQGFGGYTF.

The chain links TRBV27 to TRBJ1-5; 8 nucleotides line up with TRBD1. The CDR3 has 16 amino acids. Germline CDR1 reads MNHEY; CDR2 reads SMNVEV (reference sequence). The V and J ends lost 5 bases and 7 bases, in that order; junction bases with no gene match: 13. CDR3 sequence reads: CASSQTLRGRWQPQHF. As DNA, the CDR3 is TGTGCCAGCAGTCAAACCCTCAGGGGGCGGTGGCAGCCCCAGCATTTT.

The chain links TRBV5-1 to TRBJ2-5; 9 bases are a match to TRBD2. Unmatched junction bases numbered 11, after V lost 0 bases and J lost 2 bases. The CDR3 is 18 residues long. In germline, CDR1 is SGHRS, CDR2 YFSETQ. CDR3 nucleotide sequence: TGCGCCAGCAGCTTGGGGGCAGCGGGGGGCCGGGGGCAAGAGACCCAGTACTTC. Its protein is CASSLGAAGGRGQETQYF.

J is TRBJ1-4 and V is TRBV5-1, with 9 bases that match TRBD1. There are 15 residues in the CDR3. Per the germline V gene, CDR1 is SGHRS and CDR2 is YFSETQ. V lost 4 bases, J lost 6 bases, and 7 bases stayed unmatched. This CDR3 is CASSGTGGIDEKLFF. The CDR3 coding sequence is TGCGCCAGCAGCGGAACAGGGGGCATTGATGAAAAACTGTTTTTT.

The chain has TRBV7-2 and TRBJ2-7, with 7 bases matching TRBD2. Germline V CDR1 and CDR2: SGHTA, FQGNSA. V lost 5 bases, J lost 0 bases, and 10 bases stayed unmatched. This CDR3 is built from 16 residues. DNA for the CDR3: TGTGCCAGCAGCCTCATGGGCGGGGGAAACTCCTACGAGCAGTACTTC. It specifies CASSLMGGGNSYEQYF.

This clone has more than one count but fewer than ten. This chain uses TRBV5-1 with TRBJ1-5; TRBD1 matches at 11 bases. Trimming took 2 bases from V and 11 from J; bases not matched to a gene: 12. This CDR3 is built from 16 residues. Germline V lookup: CDR1 SGHRS, CDR2 YFSETQ. CDR3 in amino acids: CASSFDGTGGRGAQHF. The CDR3, as DNA: TGCGCCAGCAGCTTCGACGGGACAGGGGGAAGAGGGGCCCAGCATTTT.